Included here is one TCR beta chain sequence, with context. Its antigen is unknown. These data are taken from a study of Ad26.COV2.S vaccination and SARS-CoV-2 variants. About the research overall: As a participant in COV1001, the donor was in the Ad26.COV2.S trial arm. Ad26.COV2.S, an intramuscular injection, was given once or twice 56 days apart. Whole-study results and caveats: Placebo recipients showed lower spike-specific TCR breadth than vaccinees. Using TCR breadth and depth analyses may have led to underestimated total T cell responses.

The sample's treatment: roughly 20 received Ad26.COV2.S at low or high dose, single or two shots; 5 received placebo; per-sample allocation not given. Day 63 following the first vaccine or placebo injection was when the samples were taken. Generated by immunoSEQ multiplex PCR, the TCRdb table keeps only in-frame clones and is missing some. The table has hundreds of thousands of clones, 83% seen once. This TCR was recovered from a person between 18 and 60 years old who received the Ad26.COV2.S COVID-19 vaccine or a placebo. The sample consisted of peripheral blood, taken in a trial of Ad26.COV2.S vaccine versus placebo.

CDR3 protein: CASSFYRVSGNTIYF. The CDR3, as DNA: TGTGCCAGCAGCTTCTACAGAGTCTCTGGAAACACCATATATTTT. This chain uses TRBV5-6 with TRBJ1-3; D remains ambiguous. The germline V gene encodes CDR1 SGHDT and CDR2 YYEEEE. The V gene lost 2 bases and the J gene lost 0 bases, with 9 bases spanning the gap. This CDR3 comprises 15 residues.